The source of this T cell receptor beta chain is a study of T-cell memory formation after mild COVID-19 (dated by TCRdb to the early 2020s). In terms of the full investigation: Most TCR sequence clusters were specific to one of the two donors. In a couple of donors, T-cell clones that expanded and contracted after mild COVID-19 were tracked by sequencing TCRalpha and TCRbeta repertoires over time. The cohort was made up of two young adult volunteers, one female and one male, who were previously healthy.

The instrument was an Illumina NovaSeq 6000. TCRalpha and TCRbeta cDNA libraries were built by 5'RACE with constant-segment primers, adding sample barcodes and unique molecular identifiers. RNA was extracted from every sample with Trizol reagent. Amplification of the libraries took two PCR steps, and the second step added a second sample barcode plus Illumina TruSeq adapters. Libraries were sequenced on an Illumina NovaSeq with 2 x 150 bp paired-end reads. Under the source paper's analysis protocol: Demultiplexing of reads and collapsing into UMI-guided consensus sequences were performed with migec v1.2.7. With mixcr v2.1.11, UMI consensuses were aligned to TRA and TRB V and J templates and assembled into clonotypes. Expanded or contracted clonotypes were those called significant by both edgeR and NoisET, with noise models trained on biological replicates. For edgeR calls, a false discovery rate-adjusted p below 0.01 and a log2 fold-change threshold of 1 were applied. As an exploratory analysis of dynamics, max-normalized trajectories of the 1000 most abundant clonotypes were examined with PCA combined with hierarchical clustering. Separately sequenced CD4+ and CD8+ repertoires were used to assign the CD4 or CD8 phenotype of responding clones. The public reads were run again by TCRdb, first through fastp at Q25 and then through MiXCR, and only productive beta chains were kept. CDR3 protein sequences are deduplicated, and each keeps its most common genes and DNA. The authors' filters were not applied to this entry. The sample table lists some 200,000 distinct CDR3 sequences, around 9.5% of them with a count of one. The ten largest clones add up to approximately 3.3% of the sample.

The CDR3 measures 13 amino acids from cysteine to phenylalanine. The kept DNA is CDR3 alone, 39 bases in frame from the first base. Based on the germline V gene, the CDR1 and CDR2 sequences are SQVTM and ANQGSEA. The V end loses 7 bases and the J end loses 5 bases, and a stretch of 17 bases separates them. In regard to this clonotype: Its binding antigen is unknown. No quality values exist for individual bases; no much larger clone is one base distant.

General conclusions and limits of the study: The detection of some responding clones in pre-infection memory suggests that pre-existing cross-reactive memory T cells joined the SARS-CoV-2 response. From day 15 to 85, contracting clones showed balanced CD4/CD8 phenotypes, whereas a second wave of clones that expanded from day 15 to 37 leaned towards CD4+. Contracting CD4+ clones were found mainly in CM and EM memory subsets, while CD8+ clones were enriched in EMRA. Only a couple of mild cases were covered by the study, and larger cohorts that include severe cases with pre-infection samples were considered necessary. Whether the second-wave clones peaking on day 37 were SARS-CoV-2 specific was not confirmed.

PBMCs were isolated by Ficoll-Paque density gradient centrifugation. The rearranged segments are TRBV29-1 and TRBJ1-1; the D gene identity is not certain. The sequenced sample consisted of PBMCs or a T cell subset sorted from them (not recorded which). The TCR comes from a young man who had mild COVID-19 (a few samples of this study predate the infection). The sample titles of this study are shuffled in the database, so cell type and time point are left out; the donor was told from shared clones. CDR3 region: CSARRGGGTEAFF. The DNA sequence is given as TGCAGCGCCCGACGGGGTGGTGGGACTGAAGCTTTCTTT.